A single sample gave rise to the 24 T cell receptor beta chains below, sequenced in a study of neoadjuvant anti-PD-1 for oral cavity cancer. Measured with immunoSEQ multiplex PCR; TCRdb has only the in-frame clones, and not every one. The data show 60,000 to 80,000 clones, around four fifths seen once. The starting material was PBMCs, obtained before nivolumab (anti-PD-1) treatment. These receptors originate from a person aged 40 to 85 with oral cavity squamous cell carcinoma.

V usage is TRBV5-6 and J usage is TRBJ2-5; D possibly matches TRBD1 or TRBD2 (5 bases each). CDR3 size: 15 residues. The germline gives CDR1 SGHDT, CDR2 YYEEEE. The V end was cut by 4 bases, the J end by 1 base, with 14 bases between. CDR3 nucleotide sequence: TGTGCCAGCAGCCGTATCGGGACGTCCCAAGAGACCCAGTACTTC. Its translation is CASSRIGTSQETQYF.

CDR3 protein: CASSRRLAGGPKNEQFF. The CDR3 bases are TGCGCCAGCAGCCGGAGACTAGCGGGGGGGCCTAAGAATGAGCAGTTCTTC. The chain uses TRBV5-1 and TRBJ2-1, with 14 bases identical to TRBD2. Germline CDR1 is SGHRS and CDR2 is YFSETQ. V shed 4 bases and J 7 bases; nucleotides not matched to a gene: 10. CDR3 length equals 17 residues.

This chain uses TRBV9 with TRBJ2-3; 8 bases are a match to TRBD2. This CDR3 is 16 amino acids long. Germline values: CDR1 SGDLS, CDR2 YYNGEE. Germline trimming cut 0 bases from V and 5 bases from J; bases unmatched to any gene: 8. As DNA, the CDR3 is TGTGCCAGCAGCGTAGCTACGGGGGGGCATCAAGATACGCAGTATTTT. Its translation is CASSVATGGHQDTQYF.

This chain connects TRBV10-2 to TRBJ2-3; D unresolved. This CDR3 has 13 amino acids. In germline, CDR1 is WSHSY, CDR2 SAAADI. V shed 4 bases and J shed 1 base, with 6 bases lying between them. The CDR3, as DNA: TGCGCCAGCAGTGGGCAGGGCACAGATACGCAGTATTTT. Protein: CASSGQGTDTQYF.

V usage is TRBV19 and J usage is TRBJ1-5; TRBD1 matches 10 bases. Trimming removed 6 bases from V and 0 bases from J; junction bases left unmatched: 11. The CDR3 has 18 amino acids. The V gene's germline CDR1 is LNHDA and CDR2 SQIVND (reference sequence). The CDR3 protein is CASRLGTGATYSNQPQHF. The CDR3 DNA reads TGTGCCAGTAGACTCGGGACAGGGGCCACCTATAGCAATCAGCCCCAGCATTTT.

This clone was observed a handful of times. The rearrangement uses TRBV11-2 and TRBJ2-5; possibly TRBD1 or TRBD2 for D (7 bases each). CDR1 is SGHAT, CDR2 FQNNGV, per germline. V lost 5 bases and J 7 bases, leaving 14 bases between the germline ends. CDR3 size: 13 residues. The CDR3 sequence: CASSPGGGGTQYF. The CDR3 DNA is TGTGCCAGCAGCCCAGGGGGGGGAGGGACCCAGTACTTC.

This chain joins TRBV19 and TRBJ2-1, with D possibly TRBD2 on 6 matching bases. There are 14 residues in the CDR3. The germline V gene encodes CDR1 LNHDA and CDR2 SQIVND (reference sequence). The V end lost 9 bases, the J end lost 4 bases, and 16 bases lay between the germline ends. CDR3 DNA: TGTGCCAGCCATAGCGGCCCCGGGTACAATGAGCAGTTCTTC. This sequence encodes CASHSGPGYNEQFF.

The CDR3: CASSYPGQSTDTQYF. CDR3 coding DNA: TGTGCCAGCAGTTATCCGGGACAGAGCACAGATACGCAGTATTTT. This chain connects TRBV6-5 to TRBJ2-3; 7 bases fit TRBD1. The J segment lost 0 bases and the V segment lost 3 bases, leaving 3 bases of the junction unmatched. In germline, CDR1 is MNHEY, CDR2 SVGAGI. CDR3 length: 15 amino acids.

J is TRBJ2-3 and V is TRBV7-3; 9 bases fit TRBD1. Germline V gene data show CDR1 as SGHTA and CDR2 as FQGTGA. The J segment lost 3 bases and the V segment lost 4 bases, leaving 8 bases of the junction unmatched. CDR3 length equals 16 residues. The CDR3: CASSSHVGQGTDTQYF. CDR3 DNA sequence: TGTGCCAGCAGCTCACACGTGGGACAGGGAACAGATACGCAGTATTTT.

V gene TRBV6-4 combines with J gene TRBJ2-2, with TRBD1 matching over 8 bases. The V gene's germline CDR1 is MRHNA and CDR2 SNTAGT. With V trimmed by 4 bases and J by 1 base, 2 bases remained unmatched. The CDR3 is 15 residues long. CDR3 bases: TGTGCCAGCAGTGTAGGACAGGGGAACACCGGGGAGCTGTTTTTT. Translated: CASSVGQGNTGELFF.

The gene calls are TRBV5-1 and TRBJ2-7; D is ambiguous. This CDR3 has 14 residues. Per the germline V gene, CDR1 is SGHRS and CDR2 is YFSETQ. Deletions cut 4 bases from V and 1 base from J, with 12 bases between. The CDR3 sequence: CASSLGRISYEQYF. In DNA form, the CDR3 reads TGCGCCAGCAGCCTAGGACGGATATCCTACGAGCAGTACTTC.

This clone was observed a few times. The chain carries TRBV30 and TRBJ1-1, with D possibly being TRBD1 (5 bases). The CDR3 totals 13 residues. Germline V gene sequence: CDR1 GTSNPN, CDR2 SVGIG (reference sequence). V was trimmed by 0 bases and J by 7 bases, leaving 12 bases between them. The CDR3 reads CAWSVLRGGEAFF. In DNA, the CDR3 is TGTGCCTGGAGTGTACTGAGGGGCGGTGAAGCTTTCTTT.

This rearrangement joins TRBV27 to TRBJ1-4; TRBD1 aligns across 7 bases. CDR3 size: 14 residues. V was clipped by 3 bases and J by 11 bases; unmatched bases: 9. Germline V gene sequence: CDR1 MNHEY, CDR2 SMNVEV (reference sequence). CDR3 DNA sequence: TGTGCCAGCAGTTTTGCGCAGGGGGACACCAAACTGTTTTTT. The encoded protein is CASSFAQGDTKLFF.

This clone was detected only once. The J gene is TRBJ1-3, the V gene TRBV18; no firm D call. CDR1 KGHSH and CDR2 LQKENI come from the germline V gene. Trimming removed 2 bases from V and 1 base from J, with 3 bases in between. The CDR3 has 13 residues. CDR3: CASSPSSGNTIYF. The CDR3 nucleotides are TGTGCCAGCTCACCATCATCTGGAAACACCATATATTTT.

V is TRBV6-1 and J is TRBJ2-3; 11 bases fit TRBD1. Per germline, CDR1 MNHNS and CDR2 SASEGT. There are 15 residues in the CDR3. J gave up 4 bases and V 1 base, and 1 base lay outside the gene matches. The CDR3 region has the DNA TGTGCCAGCAGTGAAGGGACAGGGGGCCCAGATACGCAGTATTTT. It codes for CASSEGTGGPDTQYF.

The chain couples TRBV19 to TRBJ1-5; a weak D match, TRBD1 (5 bases). Trimming cost V 6 bases and J 5 bases, with 20 bases left between them. CDR1 LNHDA and CDR2 SQIVND come from the germline V gene (reference sequence). This CDR3 has 16 residues. In DNA, the CDR3 is TGTGCCAGTAGCCCTGGACATAGTATTCTTGATCAGCCCCAGCATTTT. Its translation: CASSPGHSILDQPQHF.

The chain combines TRBV25-1 with TRBJ1-1; 7 bases align to TRBD1. Germline lookup yields CDR1 MGHDK and CDR2 SYGVNS. The junction had 7 bases not matched to a gene; V was cut back by 4 bases and J by 5 bases. The CDR3 length is 14 residues. The CDR3 sequence is CASSATGRWTEAFF. The CDR3 DNA follows: TGTGCCAGCAGTGCGACAGGGAGATGGACTGAAGCTTTCTTT.

CDR3 residues: CATSRDWGHMDEQFF. CDR3 in DNA: TGTGCCACCAGCAGAGATTGGGGGCATATGGATGAGCAGTTCTTC. The rearrangement links TRBV15 to TRBJ2-1; tentatively, D is TRBD1 (6 bases). V lost 0 bases and J 8 bases, leaving 14 bases between the germline ends. CDR3 size: 15 residues. Germline V gives CDR1 LNHNV, CDR2 YYDKDF (reference sequence).

This chain connects TRBV7-6 to TRBJ2-1; D not resolved. V lost 1 base to trimming and J lost 0 bases, with 7 bases between them. The CDR3 extends over 15 amino acids. Germline V lookup: CDR1 SGHVS, CDR2 FNYEAQ. The CDR3 nucleotides read TGTGCCAGCAGCTTAGACCGTTACTCCTACAATGAGCAGTTCTTC. Translation gives CASSLDRYSYNEQFF.

The chain links TRBV5-4 to TRBJ2-7; possible D gene TRBD2, 7 bases. The CDR3 has 15 amino acids. Trimming stripped 2 bases from V and 0 bases from J, with 12 bases between. Per the germline V gene, CDR1 is SGHNT and CDR2 is YYREEE (reference sequence). The CDR3 spells CASSFGGGSSYEQYF. CDR3 DNA: TGTGCCAGCAGCTTCGGCGGGGGCAGCTCCTACGAGCAGTACTTC.

CDR3 DNA: TGTGCCAGCACCGGGGGGCCCGCTTCCTACAATGAGCAGTTCTTC. Protein product: CASTGGPASYNEQFF. The chain carries TRBV5-4 and TRBJ2-1; D perhaps matches TRBD2 (7 bases). Germline V lookup: CDR1 SGHNT, CDR2 YYREEE (reference sequence). The CDR3 runs 15 residues. With 6 bases removed from V and 1 base from J, the gap between germline ends came to 14 bases. The variable domain in full, with the rest retrieved from reference TRBV5-4 and TRBJ2-1, is ETGVTQSPTHLIKTRGQQVTLRCSSQSGHNTVSWYQQALGQGPQFIFQYYREEENGRGNFPPRFSGLQFPNYSSELNVNALELDDSALYLCASTGGPASYNEQFFGPGTRLTVL.

This chain joins TRBV12-5 and TRBJ2-7, with D maybe TRBD1 (5 bases). Trimming removed 1 base at V and 3 bases at J, with 7 bases between. Germline V CDR1 and CDR2: LGHNT, FRNRAP. CDR3 length: 13 residues. The CDR3 region has the DNA TGTGCTAGTGGTTTGGGACAGTTCTACGAGCAGTACTTC. Translated: CASGLGQFYEQYF. Full variable domain (outside the CDR3, taken from reference TRBV12-5 and TRBJ2-7): DARVTQTPRHKVTEMGQEVTMRCQPILGHNTVFWYRQTMMQGLELLAYFRNRAPLDDSGMPKDRFSAEMPDATLATLKIQPSEPRDSAVYFCASGLGQFYEQYFGPGTRLTVT.

The genes are TRBV5-1 and TRBJ1-2; TRBD1 might be the D (5 bases). V was cut by 2 bases and J by 4 bases, with 15 bases left in between. CDR3 length equals 15 residues. Germline-derived CDR1 and CDR2 are SGHRS and YFSETQ. CDR3 nucleotides: TGCGCCAGCAGCTTAGAGGCAAAGGGGCTCTATGGCTACACCTTC. It specifies CASSLEAKGLYGYTF.

CDR3 nucleotides: TGCGCCAGCAGCCTCAGACCGGACACTGAAGCTTTCTTT. It encodes CASSLRPDTEAFF. The chain joins TRBV5-1 to TRBJ1-1; D gene uncertain. Looked up from germline, CDR1 is SGHRS and CDR2 is YFSETQ. The CDR3 is 13 amino acids. V was cut by 4 bases and J by 3 bases, with 10 bases left in between.